The rows below give T cell receptor beta chains drawn from one sample of a study of shared clonotypes between healthy human individuals. The assay was immunoSEQ multiplex PCR, and TCRdb's table has in-frame clones only and misses some. The sample records 95,000 to 120,000 clones, roughly two thirds being singletons. The sequenced material came from memory CD8+ T cells sorted from blood. These receptors were collected from a woman aged 25-40 years in good health. Each CDR3 is given with its conserved first and last residue. The D gene is left open where the match is weak. The size field is filled for only some rows; it gives once, few, many or a size class.

>TRBJ2-7|.|.|TRBV5-8
TGTGCCAGCAGCTTGGGGATCTTTTTCGACGAGCAGTACTTC
CASSLGIFFDEQYF
>TRBJ2-7|.|many|TRBV19
TGTGCCAGTAGTATCTCCCTTGGCAGCTACGAGCAGTACTTC
CASSISLGSYEQYF
>TRBJ2-3|TRBD2|.|TRBV25-1
TGTGCCAGCAGTGAATCCGGGAGGACGACCACAGATACGCAGTATTTT
CASSESGRTTTDTQYF
>TRBJ1-1|.|.|TRBV9
TGTGCCAGCAGCCTAAGTTGGGGTACCACTGAAGCTTTCTTT
CASSLSWGTTEAFF
>TRBJ2-1|.|.|TRBV7-3
TGTGCCAGCAGCCCGCAACGGGACTCGTACAATGAGCAGTTCTTC
CASSPQRDSYNEQFF
>TRBJ1-2|.|.|TRBV28
TGTGCCAGCTGGCACCGTGCGGTCCTATCGTATGGCTACACCTTC
CASWHRAVLSYGYTF
>TRBJ1-5|.|.|TRBV19
TGTGCCAGTAGTACTGGACGGTTTTATAGCAATCAGCCCCAGCATTTT
CASSTGRFYSNQPQHF
>TRBJ2-2|TRBD1|.|TRBV29-1
TGCAGCGTTGAATGGGGACAGGGGAACACCGGGGAGCTGTTTTTT
CSVEWGQGNTGELFF
>TRBJ2-1|.|once|TRBV7-9
TGTGCCAGCAGCTTGTACGGTTCCTACAATGAGCAGTTCTTC
CASSLYGSYNEQFF
>TRBJ2-2|.|.|TRBV6-5
TGTGCCAGCAGTTACCGAGGACCGGACACCGGGGAGCTGTTTTTT
CASSYRGPDTGELFF
>TRBJ2-7|TRBD1|.|TRBV27
TGTGCCAGCAGTTTCGGACAGGGGAGCTACGAGCAGTACTTC
CASSFGQGSYEQYF
>TRBJ2-2|.|few|TRBV11-1
TGTGCCAGCAGCTTAGGGAAGAACTTGAACACCGGGGAGCTGTTTTTT
CASSLGKNLNTGELFF
>TRBJ2-7|.|.|TRBV5-6
TGTGCCAGCAGCTTGTTTTCCTACGAGCAGTACTTC
CASSLFSYEQYF
>TRBJ2-1|.|few|TRBV7-6
TGTGCCAGCACTATAGGGGAGACCTACAATGAGCAGTTCTTC
CASTIGETYNEQFF
>TRBJ2-1|TRBD2|.|TRBV4-1
TGCGCCAGCAGCCCCAGAAGGTCTCGCGGGAGTTACAATGAGCAGTTCTTC
CASSPRRSRGSYNEQFF
>TRBJ1-2|.|many|TRBV15
TGTGCCACCAGCAGAGATCGAACCCGGACCCTTGGCTACACCTTC
CATSRDRTRTLGYTF
>TRBJ2-7|.|.|TRBV27
TGTGCCAGCAGTTCCTCCACGGGAGCCCTCTCCTACGAGCAGTACTTC
CASSSSTGALSYEQYF
>TRBJ2-7|TRBD1|.|TRBV4-1
TGCGCCAGCAGCCTCGGACAGGGGGTGTACGAGCAGTACTTC
CASSLGQGVYEQYF
>TRBJ1-1|.|many|TRBV28
TGTGCCAGCAGTTTCAGGGTCTCGGGAATCACTGAAGCTTTCTTT
CASSFRVSGITEAFF
>TRBJ2-7|.|.|TRBV4-1
TGCGCCAGCAGCCCTTTGTTCACAGAGACCTACGAGCAGTACTTC
CASSPLFTETYEQYF
>TRBJ2-7|.|.|TRBV7-9
TGTGCCAGCAGCTCCACTATCCCCGCCTACGAGCAGTACTTC
CASSSTIPAYEQYF
>TRBJ2-2|TRBD2|.|TRBV19
TGTGCCAGTAGTATTGTTTTCCCTGGGACTAGCGGGATCACCGGGGAGCTGTTTTTT
CASSIVFPGTSGITGELFF
>TRBJ2-4|.|.|TRBV27
TGTGCCAGCAGTAATCTTCCGGCTAGCCAAGACATTCAGTACTTC
CASSNLPASQDIQYF
>TRBJ1-3|.|.|TRBV19
TGTGCCAGTAGTATAGGCGGAACAGGCGCAGACACCATATATTTT
CASSIGGTGADTIYF
>TRBJ1-1|.|few|TRBV20-1
TGCAGTGCTAGCACGAACACTGAAGCTTTCTTT
CSASTNTEAFF
>TRBJ2-7|.|.|TRBV15
TGTGCCACCAGCAGAGCGGCGGAGGGGGGCTACGAGCAGTACTTC
CATSRAAEGGYEQYF
>TRBJ2-5|.|.|TRBV10-3
TGTGCCATCAGTGATGCCGGGACCCAAGAGACCCAGTACTTC
CAISDAGTQETQYF
>TRBJ2-7|TRBD1|.|TRBV5-1
TGCGCCAGCAGCCCCCACAGGGGTTCCTACGAGCAGTACTTC
CASSPHRGSYEQYF
>TRBJ2-7|.|few|TRBV25-1
TGTGCCACATCGCCTGCCGTCGGGACTGACGAGCAGTACTTC
CATSPAVGTDEQYF
>TRBJ2-7|.|.|TRBV29-1
TGCAGCGTTAGTCAGGGGTTCGCCGAGCAGTACTTC
CSVSQGFAEQYF
>TRBJ2-6|.|.|TRBV29-1
TGCAGCGTTGCCAGGCCCGGGGCCAACGTCCTGACTTTC
CSVARPGANVLTF
>TRBJ2-7|TRBD2|.|TRBV11-1
TGTGCCAGCAGTGTTAGCGGGAGCCCCTCCTACGAGCAGTACTTC
CASSVSGSPSYEQYF
>TRBJ2-5|.|.|TRBV9
TGTGCCAGCAGCGAGGGCCTTTCGGTCGACCAAGAGACCCAGTACTTC
CASSEGLSVDQETQYF
>TRBJ2-2|.|.|TRBV28
TGTGCCAGCAGTTTGCAGGACGTTACCACCGGGGAGCTGTTTTTT
CASSLQDVTTGELFF
>TRBJ2-1|.|.|TRBV10-3
TGTGCCATCAGCGGTCGCCCCAGACTAGATGATTACAATGAGCAGTTCTTC
CAISGRPRLDDYNEQFF
>TRBJ1-5|.|.|TRBV4-1
TGCGCCAGCAGCCAAGATTTTAGCAATCAGCCCCAGCATTTT
CASSQDFSNQPQHF
>TRBJ1-1|.|.|TRBV29-1
TGCAGCGTCCCCGGCTGGGAGAGGGGAGCTTTCTTT
CSVPGWERGAFF
>TRBJ2-7|TRBD2|.|TRBV9
TGTGCCAGCAGCGTAGGGGACGGACTAGCGGCATCCTACGAGCAGTACTTC
CASSVGDGLAASYEQYF
>TRBJ2-7|.|many|TRBV6-1
TGTGCCAGCAGTGAAACCCCGGAGGGGCGGGAGCAGTACTTC
CASSETPEGREQYF
>TRBJ2-1|TRBD1|.|TRBV6-4
TGTGCCAGCACTCCCGGGGAAGGGGGCGGAAATGAGCAGTTCTTC
CASTPGEGGGNEQFF
>TRBJ2-7|TRBD2|.|TRBV4-2
TGTGCCAGCAGCCCCGCTTTCGCGGGAGTCGACGAGCAGTACTTC
CASSPAFAGVDEQYF
>TRBJ2-7|.|few|TRBV25-1
TGTGCCAGCACTACCATTGTTGAAAGCGAGCAGTACTTC
CASTTIVESEQYF
>TRBJ2-7|.|once|TRBV28
TGTGCCAGCAGTTTCCTTACCGAAACAGATTCACTTTTCCACGAGCAGTACTTC
CASSFLTETDSLFHEQYF
>TRBJ2-7|.|.|TRBV5-8
TGTGCCAGCAGCCCCGGAGATTTTCGGGGCGAGCAGTACTTC
CASSPGDFRGEQYF
>TRBJ2-7|TRBD2|.|TRBV2
TGTGCCATCACCGGACTAGACTCCTACGAGCAGTACTTC
CAITGLDSYEQYF
>TRBJ1-2|.|.|TRBV19
TGTGCCAGTAGTCCGACCCCGCCCCTCGACGGCGAAGAGGTTCACTATGGCTACACCTTC
CASSPTPPLDGEEVHYGYTF
>TRBJ2-7|.|.|TRBV28
TGTGCCAGCAGTTTTTTTAGTTTCCGTTACGAGCAGTACTTC
CASSFFSFRYEQYF
>TRBJ2-7|TRBD1|.|TRBV4-1
TGCGCCAGCAGCCAACGGACAGGGGGGGTCTACGAGCAGTACTTC
CASSQRTGGVYEQYF
>TRBJ1-2|.|many|TRBV29-1
TGCAGCGTTGTCGAAGCTTATGGCTACACCTTC
CSVVEAYGYTF
>TRBJ2-2|TRBD2|.|TRBV28
TGTGCCAGCAGTTTCAGGCTAGCGGGTTTCACCGGGGAGCTGTTTTTT
CASSFRLAGFTGELFF
>TRBJ2-5|.|few|TRBV2
TGTGCCAGCAGTGAATGGGCGGGCCAAGAGACCCAGTACTTC
CASSEWAGQETQYF
>TRBJ1-3|.|few|TRBV7-6
TGTGCCAGCAGCGAGGGGCCAGGTTACTCTGGAAACACCATATATTTT
CASSEGPGYSGNTIYF
>TRBJ2-7|TRBD2|.|TRBV19
TGTGCCAGTAGACCCACGGGGGGTTCTAGCTCCTACGAGCAGTACTTC
CASRPTGGSSSYEQYF
>TRBJ2-1|TRBD2|.|TRBV27
TGTGCCAGCAGAAAAGGACTAGCGGGGGCGAATGAGCAGTTCTTC
CASRKGLAGANEQFF
>TRBJ2-1|.|.|TRBV4-1
TGCGCCAGCAGCCAAGTTGATTTATTGACCTACAATGAGCAGTTCTTC
CASSQVDLLTYNEQFF
>TRBJ1-2|.|once|TRBV12-5
TGTGCTAGTGGTATTACAGGGCCCCGCAACTATGGCTACACCTTC
CASGITGPRNYGYTF
>TRBJ2-6|.|many|TRBV29-1
TGCAGCGTTGAACAGGGGACCTCTGGGGCCAACGTCCTGACTTTC
CSVEQGTSGANVLTF
>TRBJ1-1|.|.|TRBV27
TGTGCCAGCAGTTTACACCCCGTACGAGAAGCTTTCTTT
CASSLHPVREAFF
>TRBJ2-7|TRBD1|.|TRBV7-6
TGTGCCAGCAGCCACGGACAGGGGGTCGCTAGCGGTTATACCTACGAGCAGTACTTC
CASSHGQGVASGYTYEQYF
>TRBJ1-2|.|.|TRBV13
TGTGCCAGCAGCTCAACCCTAGGACAGACCGCCGGTGGCTACACCTTC
CASSSTLGQTAGGYTF